One and the same sample provided the 3 T cell receptor beta chains below, sequenced in a study of control samples from healthy donors and cancer patients. Here immunoSEQ multiplex PCR was the method, and the copy in TCRdb shows in-frame clones only, minus some. There are 15,000 to 20,000 clones in the sample; roughly 84% occur only once, and 11% lies in the top ten. Sequencing input: PBMCs. Receptors originate from a woman in her sixties or seventies with colorectal cancer.

This clone appeared once. This chain joins TRBV27 and TRBJ1-1, with D tentatively TRBD1 (6 bases). V lost 6 bases to trimming and J lost 7 bases, with 24 bases between them. The CDR3 spans 16 residues. The germline V gene encodes CDR1 MNHEY and CDR2 SMNVEV (reference sequence). CDR3 in DNA: TGTGCCAGCAGCCCGCGACAGGTTTTACTACACGGTGAAGCTTTCTTT. This translates into CASSPRQVLLHGEAFF.

CDR3 protein: CASSLESRGQYF. The CDR3 coding sequence is TGTGCCAGCAGCTTGGAGAGTCGCGGGCAGTACTTC. V usage is TRBV7-9 and J usage is TRBJ2-7; unclear D gene. Trimming pared 3 bases from V and 9 bases from J, leaving 12 bases between. CDR3 length equals 12 residues. In germline, CDR1 is SEHNR, CDR2 FQNEAQ (reference sequence). The variable domain in full, with the rest retrieved from reference TRBV7-9 and TRBJ2-7, is DTGVSQNPRHKITKRGQNVTFRCDPISEHNRLYWYRQTLGQGPEFLTYFQNEAQLEKSRLLSDRFSAERPKGSFSTLEIQRTEQGDSAMYLCASSLESRGQYFGPGTRLTVT.

This clone came up a few times. V and J are TRBV11-3 and TRBJ2-3, with a possible D match to TRBD2 (5 bases). Germline-derived CDR1 and CDR2 are SGHNT and YENEEA. V lost 7 bases, J lost 0 bases, and 14 bases lay in between. The CDR3 consists of 15 residues. CDR3 nucleotide sequence: TGTGCCAGCAACGACTATTCGGGCAGCACAGATACGCAGTATTTT. This gives the protein CASNDYSGSTDTQYF.